This TCR beta chain was found in a study of tumor-infiltrating lymphocytes in primary liver carcinoma. Study at large: Tumors were staged T1-T3 N0M0 and measured about 4 to 11 cm across.

From 500 ng of total RNA, TCR beta-specific cDNA was reverse-transcribed using a constant-region primer. Three nested multiplex PCR rounds, a slightly modified ARM-PCR, produced the libraries for TCR beta. Investigators reported that the first two PCR rounds, at approximately 11 cycles each, used TRBV1-TRBV30 forward primers with a C-beta reverse primer. Via MiXCR, TCRdb re-called the multiplex PCR reads, giving one row per CDR3 protein. The sample has under 110,000 distinct CDR3 sequences; about 62% are singletons. The CDR3 covers 15 residues. Trimming took off 6 bases at V and 3 bases at J, with 18 bases between the two ends. Germline CDR1 is SGHAT and CDR2 is FQNNGV. Starting material for RNA and DNA co-extraction consisted of about 20-30 mg of unsorted bulk tissue.

This TCR was recovered from an older woman with primary liver carcinoma and hepatitis B virus infection. Sequencing was performed on liver tumor tissue from sampling region 2. As for subset: tumor region T2, inferior pole. This rearrangement joins TRBV11-2 to TRBJ2-7; D perhaps matches TRBD1 (6 bases). The CDR3 spells CASRPNIRDNYEQYF. The CDR3 DNA sequence: TGTGCCAGCAGGCCAAACATTCGGGACAACTACGAGCAGTACTTC.